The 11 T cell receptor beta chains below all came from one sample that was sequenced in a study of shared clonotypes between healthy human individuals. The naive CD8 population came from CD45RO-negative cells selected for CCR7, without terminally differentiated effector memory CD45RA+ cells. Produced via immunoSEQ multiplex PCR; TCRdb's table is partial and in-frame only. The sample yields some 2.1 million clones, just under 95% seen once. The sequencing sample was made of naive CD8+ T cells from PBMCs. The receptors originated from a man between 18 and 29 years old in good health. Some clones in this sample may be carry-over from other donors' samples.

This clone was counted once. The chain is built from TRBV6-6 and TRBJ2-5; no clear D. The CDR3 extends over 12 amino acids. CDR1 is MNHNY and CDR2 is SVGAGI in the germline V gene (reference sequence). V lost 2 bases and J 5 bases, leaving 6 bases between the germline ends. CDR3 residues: CASSYRAETQYF. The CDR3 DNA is TGTGCCAGCAGTTACAGGGCTGAGACCCAGTACTTC.

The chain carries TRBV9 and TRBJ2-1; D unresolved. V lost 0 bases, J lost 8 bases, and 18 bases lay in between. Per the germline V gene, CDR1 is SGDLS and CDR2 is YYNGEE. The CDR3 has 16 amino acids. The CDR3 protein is CASSVGESRLNDEQFF. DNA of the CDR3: TGTGCCAGCAGCGTAGGAGAGTCAAGGCTTAACGATGAGCAGTTCTTC.

CDR3 in amino acids: CASSPRPGNTIYF. CDR3 bases: TGTGCCAGTAGTCCCCGACCTGGAAACACCATATATTTT. The chain uses TRBV19 and TRBJ1-3; D is unresolved. The length of the CDR3 is 13 residues. Germline loops: CDR1 LNHDA, CDR2 SQIVND (reference sequence). Trimming stripped 5 bases from V and 2 bases from J, with 7 bases between.

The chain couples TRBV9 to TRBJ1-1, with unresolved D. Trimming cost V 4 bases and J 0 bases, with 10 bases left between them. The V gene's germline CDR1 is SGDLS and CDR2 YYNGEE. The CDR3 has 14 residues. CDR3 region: CASSPRAMNTEAFF. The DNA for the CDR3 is TGTGCCAGCAGCCCAAGGGCGATGAACACTGAAGCTTTCTTT.

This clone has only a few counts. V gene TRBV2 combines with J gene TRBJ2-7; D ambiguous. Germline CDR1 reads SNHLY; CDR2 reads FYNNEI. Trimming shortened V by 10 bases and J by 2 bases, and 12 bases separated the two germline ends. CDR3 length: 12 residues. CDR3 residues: CATLGSAYEQYF. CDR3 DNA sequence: TGTGCCACCCTTGGGTCCGCCTACGAGCAGTACTTC.

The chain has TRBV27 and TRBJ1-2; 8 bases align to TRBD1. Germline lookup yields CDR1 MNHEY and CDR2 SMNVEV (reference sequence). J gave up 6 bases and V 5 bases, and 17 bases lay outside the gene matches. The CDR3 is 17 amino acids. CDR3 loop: CASSVGVTRDRTNGYTF. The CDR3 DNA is TGTGCCAGCAGTGTCGGGGTTACTAGGGACAGGACAAATGGCTACACCTTC.

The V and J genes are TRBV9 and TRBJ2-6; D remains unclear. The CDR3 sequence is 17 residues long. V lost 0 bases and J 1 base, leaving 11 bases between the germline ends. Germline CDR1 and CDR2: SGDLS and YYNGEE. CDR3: CASSVARGASGANVLTF. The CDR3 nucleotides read TGTGCCAGCAGCGTAGCTCGAGGCGCTTCTGGGGCCAACGTCCTGACTTTC.

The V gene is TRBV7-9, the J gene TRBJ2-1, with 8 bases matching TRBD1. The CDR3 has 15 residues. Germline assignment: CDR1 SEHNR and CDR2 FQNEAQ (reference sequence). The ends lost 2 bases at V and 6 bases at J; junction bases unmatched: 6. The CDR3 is CASSLSPQGVNEQFF. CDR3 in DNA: TGTGCCAGCAGCTTATCCCCACAGGGGGTCAATGAGCAGTTCTTC.

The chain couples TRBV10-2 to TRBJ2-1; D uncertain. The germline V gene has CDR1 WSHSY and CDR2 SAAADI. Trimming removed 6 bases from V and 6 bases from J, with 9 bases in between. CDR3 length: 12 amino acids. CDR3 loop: CASSTVGNEQFF. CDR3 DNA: TGCGCCAGCAGCACCGTCGGCAATGAGCAGTTCTTC.

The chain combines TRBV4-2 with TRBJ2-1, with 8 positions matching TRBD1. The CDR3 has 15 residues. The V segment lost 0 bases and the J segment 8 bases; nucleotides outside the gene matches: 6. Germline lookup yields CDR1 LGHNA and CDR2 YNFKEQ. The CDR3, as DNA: TGTGCCAGCAGCCAAGAGGCAGGGGGCAACTATGAGCAGTTCTTC. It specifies CASSQEAGGNYEQFF.

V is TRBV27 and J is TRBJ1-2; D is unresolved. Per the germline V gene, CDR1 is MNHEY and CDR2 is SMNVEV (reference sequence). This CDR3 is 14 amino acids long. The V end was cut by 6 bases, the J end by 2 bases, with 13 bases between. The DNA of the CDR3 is TGTGCCAGCAGAACTTTAGCGGGGAACTATGGCTACACCTTC. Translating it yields CASRTLAGNYGYTF.